This T cell receptor beta chain derives from a study of beta chain features in type 1 diabetes. Overall study: The study examined more than 100,000,000 sorted cells across all samples. Study observations and caveats: Whatever favoring of shorter templates PCR might show would apply equally to patients and controls. Individuals with type 1 diabetes displayed fewer insertions and more deletions at VDJ junctions.

CDR1 and CDR2 (germline): SGHNT, YYREEE (reference sequence). The CDR3 sequence is 12 residues long. V lost 2 bases and J lost 7, with 7 bases in between. About this clone itself: Its antigen remains unidentified.

cDNA synthesis used the whole RNA isolate, giving expressed TCRB sequences. An average around 3.8 million reads came from naive, central memory and regulatory T cell samples. Repertoires were generated with immunoSEQ multiplex PCR, while TCRdb's copy carries only in-frame clones and drops some. The sample carries over 700,000 clones, roughly 15% recorded once. The receptor's source is a woman aged 18-29 years in good health. Sequencing input: naive CD4+ T cells from blood. This chain uses TRBV5-4 with TRBJ2-1; D remains unclear. The CDR3 DNA reads as TGTGCCAGCAGCTTCACCGGGAATGAGCAGTTCTTC. Its protein is CASSFTGNEQFF.